These 21 T cell receptor beta chains share one sample of origin, sequenced in a study of Graves' ophthalmopathy and Graves' hyperthyroidism. CDR3 regions of TCR beta were amplified from RNA transcripts. HTBI primers were used in a first-round RT-PCR, which preceded a second-round multiplex PCR. TCRdb processed the multiplex PCR reads anew with MiXCR; each CDR3 protein has one entry. The data hold 230,000 or so distinct CDR3 sequences, with around 42% observed a single time. Sequenced material: peripheral blood. These receptors all come from an adult man with Graves' ophthalmopathy.

This clonotype has at least ten counts. The genes are TRBV20-1 and TRBJ1-2, with a tentative D call TRBD1 (5 bases). Looked up from germline, CDR1 is DFQATT and CDR2 is SNEGSKA (reference sequence). This CDR3 has 12 amino acids. The germline V and J ends were trimmed by 0 bases and 3 bases, with 5 bases remaining between them. The CDR3 bases are TGCAGTGCTAGAGACAGGGACTATGGCTACACCTTC. The encoded protein is CSARDRDYGYTF.

This sequence joins TRBV7-9 and TRBJ2-5, with D unclear. CDR3 size: 12 residues. V lost 4 bases to trimming and J lost 5 bases, with 8 bases between them. CDR1 is SEHNR, CDR2 FQNEAQ, per germline (reference sequence). DNA of the CDR3: TGTGCCAGCAGCTCGATGGGGGAGACCCAGTACTTC. The encoded protein is CASSSMGETQYF.

The chain combines TRBV9 with TRBJ2-2; TRBD1 or TRBD2 may be the D gene (6 bases each). Germline-derived CDR1 and CDR2 are SGDLS and YYNGEE. V lost 6 bases and J 8 bases, leaving 26 bases between the germline ends. The CDR3 covers 17 residues. As DNA, the CDR3 is TGTGCCAGCACCCCCCCGGGGGCGGGGATGGCAAAGGGGGAGCTGTTTTTT. This codes for CASTPPGAGMAKGELFF.

The V call is TRBV7-8, the J call TRBJ2-7; tentatively, D is TRBD1 (6 bases). The CDR3 sequence is 12 residues long. Between the trimmed V and J ends, which lost 2 bases and 7 bases, there was a span of 9 bases. Germline V gene lookup returns CDR1 SGHVS and CDR2 FQNEAQ. The CDR3 sequence is CASSLWGREQYF. The CDR3 coding sequence is TGTGCCAGCAGCTTATGGGGGCGGGAGCAGTACTTC.

The sample holds a few counts of this clonotype. This sequence joins TRBV13 and TRBJ2-5, with 9 bases aligning to TRBD1. CDR1 and CDR2 (germline): PRHDT, FYEKMQ (reference sequence). V shed 7 bases and J 5 bases; nucleotides not matched to a gene: 8. The CDR3 totals 14 residues. The CDR3 DNA reads as TGTGCCAGCACCTGGGGACAGGGCGGGGAGACCCAGTACTTC. It encodes CASTWGQGGETQYF. The full variable domain, completed using reference TRBV13 and TRBJ2-5, is AAGVIQSPRHLIKEKRETATLKCYPIPRHDTVYWYQQGPGQDPQFLISFYEKMQSDKGSIPDRFSAQQFSDYHSELNMSSLELGDSALYFCASTWGQGGETQYFGPGTRLLVL.

V is TRBV20-1 and J is TRBJ1-1; possibly TRBD1 for D (5 bases). Germline V gives CDR1 DFQATT, CDR2 SNEGSKA (reference sequence). CDR3 length: 14 amino acids. V was clipped by 4 bases and J by 4 bases, with 16 bases between them. CDR3 nucleotide sequence: TGCAGTGCTACGAGATGGGGGAGCGGCACTGAAGCTTTCTTT. It codes for CSATRWGSGTEAFF.

There are many counts of this clonotype. This chain links TRBV25-1 with TRBJ1-2; D uncertain. This CDR3 spans 14 amino acids. Germline loops: CDR1 MGHDK, CDR2 SYGVNS. V was shortened by 3 bases and J by 4 bases, with 12 bases between the two germline ends. CDR3 bases: TGTGCCAGCAGTGACGGTCTCCCCAGCTATGGCTACACCTTC. Translated: CASSDGLPSYGYTF.

V and J are TRBV13 and TRBJ1-2; D is perhaps TRBD1 (6 bases). The V gene lost 3 bases and the J gene lost 4 bases, with 9 bases spanning the gap. The CDR3 sequence is 13 residues long. From germline, CDR1 is PRHDT and CDR2 FYEKMQ (reference sequence). This CDR3 is CASSFGQLYGYTF. The CDR3 DNA reads TGTGCCAGCAGCTTTGGACAGCTCTATGGCTACACCTTC.

The chain employs TRBV20-1 and TRBJ2-5; 8 bases fit TRBD2. Trimming removed 5 bases from V and 6 bases from J; junction bases left unmatched: 5. This CDR3 is 12 amino acids long. Germline V gene sequence: CDR1 DFQATT, CDR2 SNEGSKA (reference sequence). CDR3 in amino acids: CSARGGVQTQYF. The CDR3 DNA sequence: TGCAGTGCTCGGGGGGGAGTACAGACCCAGTACTTC.

This clonotype was picked up one time. A much larger clone differs by one base, so this may be a read error. The chain employs TRBV7-3 and TRBJ1-6; weak D call: TRBD1 (5 bases). The CDR3 length is 13 residues. CDR1 is SGHTA and CDR2 is FQGTGA in the germline V gene. Trimming left V 6 bases short and J 7 bases short, with 10 bases between. As DNA, the CDR3 is TGTGCCAGCAGTGGGGACTGGAATTCACCCCTCCACTTT. This codes for CASSGDWNSPLHF. The whole variable domain, remainder taken from reference TRBV7-3 and TRBJ1-6, is GAGVSQTPSNKVTEKGKYVELRCDPISGHTALYWYRQSLGQGPEFLIYFQGTGAADDSGLPNDRFFAVRPEGSVSTLKIQRTERGDSAVYLCASSGDWNSPLHFGNGTRLTVT.

The CDR3 bases are TGTGCCAGCAGCTATCAGGGGGCCTACGAGCAGTACTTC. This gives the protein CASSYQGAYEQYF. This chain joins TRBV7-2 and TRBJ2-7, with 7 bases matching TRBD1. CDR1 and CDR2 from the germline V gene are SGHTA and FQGNSA. V shed 4 bases, J shed 2 bases, and the junction held 2 bases outside the gene matches. The CDR3 runs to 13 residues.

The chain is built from TRBV10-3 and TRBJ2-4, with no clear D. There are 14 residues in the CDR3. Deletions cut 4 bases from V and 4 bases from J, with 11 bases between. Looked up from germline, CDR1 is ENHRY and CDR2 is SYGVKD. Here the CDR3 reads CAISGVGSKNIQYF. Written as DNA, the CDR3 is TGTGCCATCAGTGGGGTCGGTAGTAAAAACATTCAGTACTTC.

V usage is TRBV7-2 and J usage is TRBJ2-7, with D hard to call. This CDR3 comprises 12 residues. V lost 1 base, J lost 4 bases, and 5 bases lay in between. Germline CDR1 and CDR2: SGHTA and FQGNSA. The CDR3 DNA follows: TGTGCCAGCAGCTTAGTGCGGTACGAGCAGTACTTC. Translation: CASSLVRYEQYF.

This clonotype occurred a few times. The rearrangement links TRBV20-1 to TRBJ1-5, with 7 bases that match TRBD1. With 5 bases clipped from V and 9 bases from J, the junction kept 10 bases outside the gene matches. This CDR3 comprises 13 residues. Germline assignment: CDR1 DFQATT and CDR2 SNEGSKA (reference sequence). CDR3 nucleotides: TGCAGTGCTGTGGACAGGCCTCCATGGCCCCAGCATTTT. It specifies CSAVDRPPWPQHF.

This clonotype was observed a few times. The chain combines TRBV9 with TRBJ2-7; 8 bases align to TRBD1. CDR1 is SGDLS, CDR2 YYNGEE, per germline. J lost 5 bases, V lost 3 bases, and 4 bases had no gene match. This CDR3 has 13 amino acids. This CDR3 is CASSGQTGDEQYF. The CDR3 DNA reads TGTGCCAGCAGCGGACAGACAGGGGACGAGCAGTACTTC.

The chain uses TRBV2 and TRBJ2-2; TRBD2 is a possible D gene (6 bases). There are 16 residues in the CDR3. V dropped 5 bases and J dropped 7 bases, with 20 bases sitting between them. Germline assignment: CDR1 SNHLY and CDR2 FYNNEI. DNA for the CDR3: TGTGCCAGCAGTAAGGGGACGGGAGACTTGTTCGGGGAGCTGTTTTTT. This sequence encodes CASSKGTGDLFGELFF. The full variable domain, in which reference TRBV2 and TRBJ2-2 provide the parts outside the CDR3, is EPEVTQTPSHQVTQMGQEVILRCVPISNHLYFYWYRQILGQKVEFLVSFYNNEISEKSEIFDDQFSVERPDGSNFTLKIRSTKLEDSAMYFCASSKGTGDLFGELFFGEGSRLTVL.

This clonotype was seen a few times. V and J are TRBV5-1 and TRBJ1-2, with D unclear. This CDR3 has 13 amino acids. V lost 0 bases and J lost 8, with 11 bases in between. Germline V gene lookup returns CDR1 SGHRS and CDR2 YFSETQ. The CDR3 reads CASSLVVTVGYTF. CDR3 DNA: TGCGCCAGCAGCTTGGTGGTGACCGTCGGCTACACCTTC. The whole variable domain, remainder taken from reference TRBV5-1 and TRBJ1-2, is KAGVTQTPRYLIKTRGQQVTLSCSPISGHRSVSWYQQTPGQGLQFLFEYFSETQRNKGNFPGRFSGRQFSNSRSEMNVSTLELGDSALYLCASSLVVTVGYTFGSGTRLTVV.

V is TRBV10-2 and J is TRBJ1-6, with 7 bases matching TRBD1. The CDR3 contains 15 residues. From germline, CDR1 is WSHSY and CDR2 SAAADI. The V segment lost 1 base and the J segment 14 bases; nucleotides outside the gene matches: 11. CDR3 in DNA: TGCGCCAGCAGTGAGTTTACAGGGGTCCGCGAGTCCCTCCACTTT. The encoded protein is CASSEFTGVRESLHF.

This clonotype showed up just a few times. The gene calls are TRBV5-4 and TRBJ1-1; no clear D. CDR1 is SGHNT and CDR2 is YYREEE in the germline V gene (reference sequence). This CDR3 is 14 amino acids long. Trimming stripped 2 bases from V and 5 bases from J, with 13 bases between. DNA for the CDR3: TGTGCCAGCAGCTTTTATAGCGGATTAACTGAAGCTTTCTTT. Its protein is CASSFYSGLTEAFF.

The V and J genes are TRBV29-1 and TRBJ1-5, with 8 positions matching TRBD1. The CDR3 consists of 15 residues. Germline V gene lookup returns CDR1 SQVTM and CDR2 ANQGSEA. The V and J ends lost 5 bases and 2 bases, in that order; junction bases with no gene match: 8. The CDR3 loop is CSVRSPGGGNQPQHF. The CDR3 DNA follows: TGCAGCGTTAGGTCCCCAGGGGGCGGCAATCAGCCCCAGCATTTT. Looking up the rest from reference TRBV29-1 and TRBJ1-5 gives the full variable domain: SAVISQKPSRDICQRGTSLTIQCQVDSQVTMMFWYRQQPGQSLTLIATANQGSEATYESGFVIDKFPISRPNLTFSTLTVSNMSPEDSSIYLCSVRSPGGGNQPQHFGDGTRLSIL.

V gene TRBV5-5 combines with J gene TRBJ1-4; D is possibly TRBD1 (6 bases). The CDR3 is 16 residues long. V lost 4 bases to trimming and J lost 1 base, with 14 bases between them. Germline lookup yields CDR1 SGHKS and CDR2 YYEKEE (reference sequence). CDR3: CASSQGQPLTNEKLFF. The CDR3 DNA follows: TGTGCCAGCAGCCAAGGACAGCCACTAACTAATGAAAAACTGTTTTTT.